This T cell receptor (beta chain) was recorded in a study of cytomegalovirus exposure and HLA in healthy donors. The germline gives CDR1 SGDLS, CDR2 YYNGEE. J lost 5 bases, V lost 4 bases, and 11 bases had no gene match. The CDR3 totals 16 residues. Study results and caveats: HLA alleles were associated with 18,000 or so TCR beta sequences in a later analysis at 0.05 false discovery rate. The later analysis indicated that the majority of CMV-associated TCR beta chains appeared HLA-restricted. Segments of the TCR beta V type were, in most cases, productive about 87% or about 30% of the time in an earlier analysis. Accurate prediction of most subjects' HLA-A and HLA-B alleles from TCR beta sequences was reported.

Researchers ran the PCR with 60 Vbeta and 13 Jbeta primers. The assay was immunoSEQ multiplex PCR, and TCRdb's table has in-frame clones only and misses some. Of 130,000 or so clones listed, roughly three quarters are singletons. Concerning this clone: What it recognizes is unknown.

This chain joins TRBV9 and TRBJ2-5; TRBD2 aligns across 10 bases. The sequence derives from a woman under 30 in good health and CMV-seronegative. The sample taken for sequencing was PBMCs. CDR3 loop: CASSRVAGGPSETQYF. The DNA for the CDR3 is TGTGCCAGCAGCCGGGTAGCGGGAGGCCCTTCGGAGACCCAGTACTTC.